One TCR beta chain is described in this entry. Its antigen is not identified. Assay: immunoSEQ multiplex PCR; the TCRdb copy retains only in-frame clones and omits some. The table records 25,000 to 30,000 clones, approximately 78% of them present only once. The data were obtained in a study of T cells in localized non-small cell lung cancer. Whole-study findings and limits: Heterogeneity is still possible, as just one tumor region was sequenced. The study linked higher blood T cell density to longer overall survival. Uninvolved neighboring lung showed the greatest T cell clonality, exceeding tumor. Median detection of top 100 tumor clones in adjacent lung was about 52 clones.

The receptor's source is a woman aged 35 to 70 with stage I lung adenocarcinoma. The sample in question was peripheral blood, obtained before any cancer treatment.

The CDR3 sequence is CASRGRSSTGELFF. CDR3 sequence (DNA): TGTGCCAGCAGGGGGCGTTCGAGCACCGGGGAGCTGTTTTTT. The genes are TRBV2 and TRBJ2-2; a weak D match, TRBD1 (5 bases). Trimming stripped 6 bases from V and 4 bases from J, with 12 bases between. Looked up from germline, CDR1 is SNHLY and CDR2 is FYNNEI. The CDR3 is 14 amino acids. Based on the CDR3 plus reference TRBV2 and TRBJ2-2, the full variable domain is EPEVTQTPSHQVTQMGQEVILRCVPISNHLYFYWYRQILGQKVEFLVSFYNNEISEKSEIFDDQFSVERPDGSNFTLKIRSTKLEDSAMYFCASRGRSSTGELFFGEGSRLTVL.